These 7 T cell receptor beta chains originate from one sample sequenced in a study of cytomegalovirus exposure and HLA in healthy donors. The study ran its PCR with 60 Vbeta and 13 Jbeta primers. Using immunoSEQ multiplex PCR, the repertoire was profiled, and TCRdb retains in-frame clones only, with some absent. The table has roughly 120,000 clones, around 80% seen once; the top ten hold over 0.2%. The sequenced sample was PBMCs. All receptors come from a man over 45 in good health and CMV-seronegative.

The J gene is TRBJ2-7, the V gene TRBV7-8; a weak D match, TRBD1 (6 bases). The germline V gene encodes CDR1 SGHVS and CDR2 FQNEAQ. The CDR3 runs to 13 residues. The V and J ends lost 5 bases and 1 base respectively, with 9 bases between them. CDR3 nucleotide sequence: TGTGCCAGCAGCCGAGGGGGTTCCTACGAGCAGTACTTC. Amino acid sequence: CASSRGGSYEQYF.

The gene calls are TRBV2 and TRBJ1-1; 9 bases are a match to TRBD1. V shed 8 bases and J 3 bases; nucleotides not matched to a gene: 7. In germline, CDR1 is SNHLY, CDR2 FYNNEI. The CDR3 has 14 residues. The CDR3 DNA reads as TGTGCCAGCCCCGGGACAGGGTCGGACACTGAAGCTTTCTTT. It yields the protein CASPGTGSDTEAFF.

The chain has TRBV7-3 and TRBJ2-3; TRBD2 is a possible D gene (5 bases). From germline, CDR1 is SGHTA and CDR2 FQGTGA. The CDR3 has 15 residues. V lost 1 base and J 1 base, leaving 9 bases between the germline ends. This CDR3 is CASSLSGQGTDTQYF. CDR3 sequence (DNA): TGTGCCAGCAGCTTAAGCGGGCAGGGCACAGATACGCAGTATTTT.

The sample holds one count of this clone. The rearrangement joins TRBV7-8 to TRBJ2-1; 12 bases line up with TRBD2. V was pared by 5 bases and J by 6 bases, with 8 bases of the junction left unmatched. Germline V gives CDR1 SGHVS, CDR2 FQNEAQ. The CDR3 loop spans 16 amino acids. CDR3 nucleotides: TGTGCCAGCAGCCCCCTGACTAGCGGGGGCTCCAATGAGCAGTTCTTC. The encoded protein is CASSPLTSGGSNEQFF.

As to this clone: At one end the junction does not follow the germline gene, possibly because of a read error. V and J are TRBV7-9 and TRBJ2-7; 7 positions agree with TRBD2. The CDR3 loop spans 14 amino acids. Germline CDR1 SEHNR, CDR2 FQNEAQ (reference sequence). The CDR3 spells CSSSARTRSGEQYF. CDR3 coding DNA: TGTTCCAGCAGCGCCAGGACTAGATCCGGCGAGCAGTACTTC.

A few counts support this clone. This chain connects TRBV7-3 to TRBJ2-1, with 11 bases fitting TRBD2. V lost 3 bases, J lost 2 bases, and 0 bases stayed unmatched. This CDR3 region has 15 residues. CDR1 is SGHTA, CDR2 FQGTGA, per germline. The CDR3 reads CASSFSGGAYNEQFF. CDR3 nucleotide sequence: TGTGCCAGCAGCTTTAGCGGGGGGGCCTACAATGAGCAGTTCTTC.

This clone was found once. The chain uses TRBV7-2 and TRBJ2-7; D possibly corresponds to TRBD2 (6 bases). V was clipped by 5 bases and J by 5 bases, with 16 bases between them. The CDR3 is 14 residues long. CDR1 SGHTA and CDR2 FQGNSA come from the germline V gene. The CDR3 nucleotides read TGTGCCAGCAGCATTAGCGGAACGAGGGACGAGCAGTACTTC. Translation: CASSISGTRDEQYF.